The entry below gives a single T cell receptor (beta chain) sequence along with its context. The identical CDR3 is also encoded by other nucleotide sequences in the sample. This table comes from immunoSEQ multiplex PCR, and its TCRdb copy is limited to in-frame clones, with some not included. The repertoire holds roughly 150,000 clones, with approximately 81% as singletons. The CDR3 has 14 amino acids. Germline V lookup: CDR1 LNHDA, CDR2 SQIVND (reference sequence). V was clipped by 1 base and J by 2 bases, with 8 bases between them. All patients experienced relapse after autologous stem cell transplantation, and brentuximab vedotin exposure was variable. This entry comes from a study of PD-1 blockade in classical Hodgkin lymphoma.

V is TRBV19 and J is TRBJ1-2; D is unresolved. The TCR was taken from a human donor with classical Hodgkin lymphoma. Specimen: peripheral blood mononuclear cells (PBMCs), collected before the second cycle of nivolumab. In DNA form, the CDR3 reads TGTGCCAGTAGTATAGGCGGGCGGAACTATGGCTACACCTTC. Translation gives CASSIGGRNYGYTF.